A selection of T cell receptor beta chains follows, all from one sample in a study of chemoradiotherapy in HPV16-positive cancers. TCRdb's table, derived via immunoSEQ multiplex PCR, lists solely in-frame clones and lacks some. The repertoire includes 25,000 to 40,000 clones, more than 70% of them detected once, and 4.8% sits in the top ten. The sample was blood, taken from a patient who underwent chemoradiotherapy. These receptor sequences come from a human donor with HPV-associated anogenital cancer. Each CDR3 is given with its conserved first and last residue. The D gene is left open where the match is weak. Only some rows state a clone size, as once, few, many or a class for expanded clones.

TRBJ2-7 | . | few | TRBV21-1 | TGTGCCAGCAGCAAGACGAAGAATCAAGAGTACGAGCAGTACTTC | CASSKTKNQEYEQYF
TRBJ2-5 | . | once | TRBV25-1 | TGTGCCAGCAGTGAGGGCCCTTTGGAGACCCAGTACTTC | CASSEGPLETQYF
TRBJ1-4 | . | . | TRBV6-5 | TGTGCCAGCAGTCGGGGATGGGCTAATGAAAAACTGTTTTTT | CASSRGWANEKLFF
TRBJ2-2 | . | . | TRBV2 | TGTGCCAGCAGTGAGGCTAGCGTTTGGACCGGGGAGCTGTTTTTT | CASSEASVWTGELFF
TRBJ1-1 | . | . | TRBV6-5 | TGTGCCAGCAGTTATTTGGGGTACACTGAAGCTTTCTTT | CASSYLGYTEAFF
TRBJ2-3 | . | . | TRBV27 | TGTGCCAGCAGTTTATGGGGAGGACCTGGGGATACGCAGTATTTT | CASSLWGGPGDTQYF
TRBJ1-3 | TRBD1 | . | TRBV18 | TGTGCCAGCTCACCACGGACAGGTCCACTCTCTGGAAACACCATATATTTT | CASSPRTGPLSGNTIYF
TRBJ1-6 | TRBD1 | . | TRBV18 | TGTGCCAGCTCTCAGCCAGCAGGGGGGATTTATAATTCACCCCTCCACTTT | CASSQPAGGIYNSPLHF
TRBJ2-3 | . | . | TRBV19 | TGTGCCAGTAGTATTGAAATTACAGATACGCAGTATTTT | CASSIEITDTQYF
TRBJ2-7 | TRBD1 | . | TRBV20-1 | TGCAGTGCTCCACAGGGGGCGCAGCAGTACTTC | CSAPQGAQQYF